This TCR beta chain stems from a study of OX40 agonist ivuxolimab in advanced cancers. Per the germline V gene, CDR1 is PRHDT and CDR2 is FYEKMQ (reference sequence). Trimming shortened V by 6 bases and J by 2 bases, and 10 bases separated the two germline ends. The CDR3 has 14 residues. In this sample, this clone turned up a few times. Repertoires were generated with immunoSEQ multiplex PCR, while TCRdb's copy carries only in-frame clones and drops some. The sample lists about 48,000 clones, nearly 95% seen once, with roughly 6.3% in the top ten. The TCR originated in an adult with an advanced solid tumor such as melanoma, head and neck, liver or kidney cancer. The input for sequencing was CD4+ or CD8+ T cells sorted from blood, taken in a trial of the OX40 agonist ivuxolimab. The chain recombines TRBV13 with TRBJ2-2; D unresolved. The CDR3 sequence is CASSFTVNTGELFF. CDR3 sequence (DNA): TGTGCCAGCAGTTTTACGGTAAACACCGGGGAGCTGTTTTTT. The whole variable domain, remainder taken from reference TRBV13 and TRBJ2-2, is AAGVIQSPRHLIKEKRETATLKCYPIPRHDTVYWYQQGPGQDPQFLISFYEKMQSDKGSIPDRFSAQQFSDYHSELNMSSLELGDSALYFCASSFTVNTGELFFGEGSRLTVL.